This entry is about one TCR beta chain. The source of the sample is a study of shared clonotypes between healthy human individuals. At deep level, the assay was performed. Sequenced by immunoSEQ multiplex PCR; TCRdb stores in-frame clones only, minus some. The sample shows roughly 2.4 million clones, approximately 94% of them seen only once. Per the germline V gene, CDR1 is KGHSH and CDR2 is LQKENI. V was trimmed by 5 bases and J by 1 base, leaving 16 bases between them. The CDR3 covers 16 residues. This TCR came from a man younger than 35 in good health. The V gene is TRBV18, the J gene TRBJ2-3; possible D gene TRBD2, 5 bases. Specimen: naive CD4+ T cells sorted from blood. Subset: CD45RA+ positively selected. The CDR3 bases are TGTGCCAGCTCAGCCGGACTGGCCTCAGGCACAGATACGCAGTATTTT. Its protein product is CASSAGLASGTDTQYF.